Below are 11 T cell receptor beta chains sequenced from a single sample in a study of spatial heterogeneity in lung cancer. TCRdb reprocessed the 5' RACE reads via MiXCR and lists one record per CDR3 protein. Here the sample spans about 45,000 distinct CDR3 sequences, over 9.5% being singletons. The time point: sample taken at primary tumor resection. The authors sequenced whole RNA from tumor, nontumor lung or frozen PBMC without sorting. The sample in question was PBMCs, obtained at surgery. These TCRs come from a female donor with early-stage non-small cell lung cancer.

This clonotype was seen ten or more times. V is TRBV12-3 or TRBV12-4 and J is TRBJ1-1, with D possibly matching TRBD1 (5 bases). V lost 5 bases and J 11 bases, leaving 15 bases between the germline ends. The CDR3 runs 12 residues. CDR3 sequence reads: CASSVDTNAAFF. In nucleotides, the CDR3 is TGTGCCAGCAGTGTGGACACGAATGCGGCTTTCTTT.

In its sample, this clonotype ranks as medium-sized. The rearrangement uses TRBV12-3 or TRBV12-4 and TRBJ2-3, with 7 bases identical to TRBD1. Losses at the gene ends were 6 bases for V and 2 bases for J; bases not matched to a gene: 8. The CDR3 length is 15 residues. The CDR3 DNA reads TGTGCCAGCAGCTCCGACAGGGTTTACACAGATACGCAGTATTTT. The encoded protein is CASSSDRVYTDTQYF.

This clonotype was counted ten times or more. The chain combines TRBV4-3 with TRBJ2-1; the D gene could be TRBD1 or TRBD2 (5 bases each). CDR3 length equals 16 residues. Germline V gene sequence: CDR1 LGHNA, CDR2 YSLEER. Trimming shortened V by 1 base and J by 2 bases, and 12 bases separated the two germline ends. The CDR3 coding sequence is TGCGCCAGCAGCCAAGGAGGGACCCCTACCTACAATGAGCAGTTCTTC. This codes for CASSQGGTPTYNEQFF.

The V and J genes are TRBV5-1 and TRBJ2-6; tentative D call: TRBD1 (8 bases). The CDR3 totals 17 residues. CDR1 and CDR2 from the germline V gene are SGHRS and YFSETQ. The germline V and J ends were trimmed by 3 bases and 0 bases, with 13 bases remaining between them. The DNA of the CDR3 is TGCGCCAGCAGCTCACAGGGGGGGTTCTCTGGGGCCAACGTCCTGACTTTC. Translated, it gives CASSSQGGFSGANVLTF.

This rearrangement joins TRBV29-1 to TRBJ2-7; D is undetermined. CDR3 size: 11 residues. The germline V gene has CDR1 SQVTM and CDR2 ANQGSEA. V lost 5 bases and J lost 5, with 10 bases in between. CDR3 residues: CSVRRADEQYF. CDR3 DNA: TGCAGCGTTCGCCGGGCAGACGAGCAGTACTTC.

This clonotype was counted only a few times. The rearrangement links TRBV2 to TRBJ2-7, with D possibly matching TRBD1 (5 bases). The V and J ends lost 4 bases and 1 base respectively, with 11 bases between them. The CDR3 spans 14 residues. CDR1 and CDR2 from the germline V gene are SNHLY and FYNNEI. CDR3 bases: TGTGCCAGCAGTGGAAGGACACGTTCCTACGAGCAGTACTTC. It specifies CASSGRTRSYEQYF.

The gene calls are TRBV2 and TRBJ1-6, with TRBD1 matching 7 bases. J gave up 10 bases and V 6 bases, and 9 bases lay outside the gene matches. CDR1 is SNHLY and CDR2 is FYNNEI in the germline V gene. CDR3 length equals 14 residues. DNA for the CDR3: TGTGCCAGCAGAACTGGGACAGAGAAATCACCCCTCCACTTT. This codes for CASRTGTEKSPLHF.

At least ten counts were recorded for this clonotype. The chain recombines TRBV5-5 with TRBJ2-3; D is unclear. The ends were cut back, 3 bases at V and 4 bases at J, with 6 bases in the middle. Germline CDR1 SGHKS, CDR2 YYEKEE (reference sequence). The CDR3 runs to 12 residues. CDR3 protein: CASSYKPDTQYF. CDR3 DNA sequence: TGTGCCAGCAGCTATAAGCCAGATACGCAGTATTTT.

In its sample, this clonotype was seen a few times. The rearrangement uses TRBV19 and TRBJ2-3, with 8 bases lining up with TRBD1. V gave up 9 bases and J gave up 4 bases; unmatched junction bases: 9. The CDR3 loop spans 14 amino acids. Looked up from germline, CDR1 is LNHDA and CDR2 is SQIVND (reference sequence). CDR3 bases: TGTGCCAGCGGTGGACAGGGTTTCGCAGATACGCAGTATTTT. Its protein product is CASGGQGFADTQYF.

This clonotype occurred a few times. The chain employs TRBV20-1 and TRBJ1-2, with D unclear. V was shortened by 8 bases and J by 0 bases, with 16 bases between the two germline ends. This CDR3 is built from 14 residues. The germline CDR1 and CDR2 sequences are DFQATT and SNEGSKA (reference sequence). The CDR3 DNA follows: TGCAGTTCAAGGACCGATCCCGCTAACTATGGCTACACCTTC. Encoded protein: CSSRTDPANYGYTF.

This clonotype was detected a few times. V is TRBV7-2 and J is TRBJ2-7; D is unresolved. There are 14 residues in the CDR3. Germline CDR1 and CDR2: SGHTA and FQGNSA. V was trimmed by 1 base and J by 3 bases, leaving 10 bases between them. For the CDR3, the DNA is TGTGCCAGCAGCTTAGGGGTCCTAAGCTACGAGCAGTACTTC. Its protein product is CASSLGVLSYEQYF.